This TCR beta chain came from a study of blood T cell repertoires in COVID-19. Study-level information: T cells, B-cell-depleted T cells, or PBMCs supplied cDNA or gDNA.

Methods used by the authors: How many nucleated cells were present was estimated from reference gene primer amplification. Some clones are missing from TCRdb's copy, which holds only in-frame ones; the method was immunoSEQ multiplex PCR. The V and J calls and clone size come from that table; D and trimming were worked out from the DNA. The table shows a few hundred thousand clones, with over 85% occurring only once. The age range of participants was about 18 to 90 years, with residence in about 25 US areas. The CDR3 length is 15 residues. Germline CDR1 is SGHRS and CDR2 is YFSETQ. V was clipped by 1 base and J by 0 bases, with 10 bases between them.

This sequence was found in a woman aged 25 to 39 who had recovered from COVID-19. Sample: PBMCs or T cells enriched from blood (not recorded which). V is TRBV5-1 and J is TRBJ1-2; perhaps TRBD1 as D (6 bases). CDR3 amino acids: CASSLTTGSNYGYTF. CDR3 in DNA: TGCGCCAGCAGCTTGACGACAGGATCTAACTATGGCTACACCTTC.